This T cell receptor beta chain was identified during a study of tumor-infiltrating lymphocytes in localized non-small cell lung cancer. Study summary: Several tumor histologies, both smoking statuses, and some post-neoadjuvant chemotherapy samples were included.

Assay: immunoSEQ multiplex PCR; the TCRdb copy retains only in-frame clones and omits some. Among about 8,400 clones listed, 60% to 80% were seen once. This CDR3 comprises 15 residues. Germline V gene data show CDR1 as SGDLS and CDR2 as YYNGEE. V shed 1 base and J shed 4 bases, with 12 bases lying between them. Whole-study findings and limits: Higher tumor T cell infiltration than in uninvolved lung was supported by TCRbeta sequencing. No T-cell fraction difference was seen between IM1 and IM2 tumors.

This clone came up once. Its antigen is undetermined. The chain joins TRBV9 to TRBJ1-3; D might be TRBD1 (5 bases). This clonotype originated in a human donor with non-small cell lung cancer. Material for sequencing was uninvolved lung tissue not adjacent to the tumor. The CDR3 bases are TGTGCCAGCAGCGTACAGGGTAATGCCGGAAACACCATATATTTT. Protein product: CASSVQGNAGNTIYF.